Following are 19 T cell receptor beta chains from one sample sequenced in a study of spatial heterogeneity in lung cancer. Time point specified: sample taken at primary tumor resection. MiXCR, applied by TCRdb to the 5' RACE reads, yields one record per CDR3 protein. Of roughly 13,000 distinct CDR3 sequences in the sample, around 4% are singletons; the top ten hold around 43%. The sequences come from PBMCs, collected at surgery. The receptors come from a male donor with early-stage non-small cell lung cancer.

The chain links TRBV5-4 to TRBJ2-3; 8 positions match TRBD2. V shed 0 bases and J 2 bases; nucleotides not matched to a gene: 11. CDR1 is SGHNT and CDR2 is YYREEE in the germline V gene (reference sequence). CDR3 length: 18 residues. The CDR3 here is CASSLGETSGGYTDTQYF. The CDR3 DNA reads as TGTGCCAGCAGCTTGGGTGAAACTAGCGGAGGTTACACAGATACGCAGTATTTT.

This clonotype showed up many times. The gene calls are TRBV28 and TRBJ1-5; no clear D gene. CDR1 is MDHEN and CDR2 is SYDVKM in the germline V gene. This CDR3 is 16 amino acids long. V lost 4 bases, J lost 3 bases, and 16 bases lay in between. CDR3 residues: CASSSPGLKANQPQHF. The CDR3 coding sequence is TGTGCCAGCAGTTCTCCGGGATTAAAAGCCAATCAGCCCCAGCATTTT.

By share, this clonotype counts as medium-sized (0.01 to 0.1%). The chain is built from TRBV29-1 and TRBJ2-1; the match to TRBD2 covers 12 bases. CDR3 length: 15 amino acids. Germline CDR1 SQVTM, CDR2 ANQGSEA. With 6 bases clipped from V and 7 bases from J, the junction kept 10 bases outside the gene matches. In DNA form, the CDR3 reads TGCAGCGTCGGGGCCCTAGCGGGAGGGGGTAATGAGCAGTTCTTC. Protein sequence: CSVGALAGGGNEQFF.

In this sample, this clonotype turned up many times. This chain uses TRBV12-3 or TRBV12-4 with TRBJ2-3; D is perhaps TRBD2 (5 bases). Trimming took off 6 bases at V and 14 bases at J, with 15 bases between the two ends. This CDR3 comprises 11 residues. CDR3 bases: TGTGCCAGCAGCCTTGGACTGGCACGGTATTTT. Its translation is CASSLGLARYF.

This clonotype was observed a handful of times. The genes are TRBV14 and TRBJ2-5; D tentatively reads TRBD1 or TRBD2 (5 bases each). The germline V gene encodes CDR1 SGHDN and CDR2 FVKESK. The CDR3 totals 15 residues. V shed 1 base and J shed 5 bases, with 14 bases lying between them. CDR3 region: CASSQAGTESETQYF. CDR3 in DNA: TGTGCCAGCAGCCAAGCCGGGACGGAATCGGAGACCCAGTACTTC.

Within the sample, this clonotype is medium-sized (0.01 to 0.1%). The genes are TRBV27 and TRBJ2-2; D is tentatively TRBD1 or TRBD2 (6 bases each). Looked up from germline, CDR1 is MNHEY and CDR2 is SMNVEV (reference sequence). Deletions cut 3 bases from V and 6 bases from J, with 11 bases between. The CDR3 contains 14 residues. The CDR3 DNA sequence: TGTGCCAGCAGTTTGACTAGGGGGGCCGGGGAGCTGTTTTTT. Residues: CASSLTRGAGELFF.

This clonotype was picked up many times. The gene calls are TRBV4-2 and TRBJ2-2; D tentatively reads TRBD1 or TRBD2 (5 bases each). The CDR3 spans 15 residues. With 3 bases removed from V and 6 bases from J, the gap between germline ends came to 14 bases. Per germline, CDR1 LGHNA and CDR2 YNFKEQ. CDR3 sequence (DNA): TGTGCCAGCAGCCACCAAGCCCGGGGCGCCGGGGAGCTGTTTTTT. It translates to CASSHQARGAGELFF.

This clonotype was recorded at least ten times. The chain recombines TRBV7-8 with TRBJ2-5, with TRBD1 matching 10 bases. The CDR3 contains 13 residues. The germline V gene encodes CDR1 SGHVS and CDR2 FQNEAQ. V lost 4 bases to trimming and J lost 5 bases; unmatched junction nucleotides: 1. The CDR3 here is CASSWDRGETQYF. The DNA of the CDR3 is TGTGCCAGCAGCTGGGACAGGGGCGAGACCCAGTACTTC.

Within the sample, this clonotype is large. The rearrangement links TRBV4-2 to TRBJ2-1, with a tentative D call TRBD2 (5 bases). The CDR3 totals 16 residues. The germline V gene has CDR1 LGHNA and CDR2 YNFKEQ. The V and J ends lost 0 bases and 4 bases respectively, with 13 bases between them. The CDR3: CASSQEGRLLYNEQFF. The DNA for the CDR3 is TGTGCCAGCAGCCAAGAAGGGCGACTACTATACAATGAGCAGTTCTTC.

This clonotype has a count of ten or more. The chain has TRBV28 and TRBJ2-7; 9 nucleotides agree with TRBD2. Germline-derived CDR1 and CDR2 are MDHEN and SYDVKM. CDR3 length: 16 residues. The V segment lost 3 bases and the J segment 3 bases; nucleotides outside the gene matches: 9. In DNA form, the CDR3 reads TGTGCCAGCAGTTTGCCGACTAGCGGTAGGGGCTACGAGCAGTACTTC. Translation: CASSLPTSGRGYEQYF.

The chain uses TRBV29-1 and TRBJ2-5; either TRBD1 or TRBD2 may supply D (5 bases each). Germline CDR1 SQVTM, CDR2 ANQGSEA. This CDR3 spans 15 amino acids. Between the trimmed V and J ends, which lost 8 bases and 1 base, there was a span of 20 bases. The CDR3 sequence: CSTTLGAGPQETQYF. DNA of the CDR3: TGCAGCACCACCCTCGGGGCAGGCCCCCAAGAGACCCAGTACTTC.

The chain uses TRBV5-6 and TRBJ1-5; a weak D match, TRBD1 (6 bases). The germline V gene has CDR1 SGHDT and CDR2 YYEEEE. The germline V and J ends were trimmed by 3 bases and 6 bases, with 22 bases remaining between them. This CDR3 comprises 17 residues. The CDR3 bases are TGTGCCAGCAGCTCTAATTTGGGGGGGCTTGAAGGTCAGCCCCAGCATTTT. Its protein product is CASSSNLGGLEGQPQHF.

This clonotype was seen a handful of times. The chain links TRBV28 to TRBJ2-2; 10 nucleotides line up with TRBD1. V gave up 6 bases and J gave up 2 bases; unmatched junction bases: 9. Germline values: CDR1 MDHEN, CDR2 SYDVKM. This CDR3 is built from 17 residues. The CDR3 DNA reads as TGTGCCAGCAGGGGGCCGGGACAGGGGATCAACACCGGGGAGCTGTTTTTT. Its protein product is CASRGPGQGINTGELFF.

This clonotype was seen at least ten times. The chain recombines TRBV7-2 with TRBJ2-3; 9 positions match TRBD2. Germline V gene sequence: CDR1 SGHTA, CDR2 FQGNSA. The CDR3 has 16 amino acids. Trimming cost V 3 bases and J 4 bases; bases outside gene matches: 8. The CDR3, as DNA: TGTGCCAGCAGCTTTCTCCCTAGCGGGACGGCAGATACGCAGTATTTT. This translates into CASSFLPSGTADTQYF.

There are many counts of this clonotype. The rearrangement joins TRBV2 to TRBJ2-7; TRBD1 agrees at 10 bases. CDR1 SNHLY and CDR2 FYNNEI come from the germline V gene. This CDR3 has 13 residues. The V segment lost 6 bases and the J segment 7 bases; nucleotides outside the gene matches: 6. This chain's CDR3 is CASRDRGLVEQYF. CDR3 nucleotides: TGTGCCAGCAGGGACAGGGGGTTGGTAGAGCAGTACTTC. Combining the CDR3 with reference TRBV2 and TRBJ2-7 gives the whole variable domain EPEVTQTPSHQVTQMGQEVILRCVPISNHLYFYWYRQILGQKVEFLVSFYNNEISEKSEIFDDQFSVERPDGSNFTLKIRSTKLEDSAMYFCASRDRGLVEQYFGPGTRLTVT.

At least ten counts were recorded for this clonotype. The V and J genes are TRBV4-3 and TRBJ2-5; D is perhaps TRBD2 (6 bases). The CDR3 loop spans 16 amino acids. From germline, CDR1 is LGHNA and CDR2 YSLEER. V shed 4 bases and J shed 2 bases, with 17 bases lying between them. The CDR3 region is CASSLSGSGLQETQYF. CDR3 in DNA: TGCGCCAGCAGCCTAAGCGGGTCAGGACTTCAAGAGACCCAGTACTTC.

This clonotype was detected many times. The chain couples TRBV11-2 to TRBJ2-7; TRBD2 aligns across 8 bases. From germline, CDR1 is SGHAT and CDR2 FQNNGV. J gave up 6 bases and V 3 bases, and 7 bases lay outside the gene matches. The CDR3 is made up of 14 amino acids. The CDR3 reads CASSFSREGVEQYF. The CDR3 coding sequence is TGTGCCAGCAGCTTTAGTCGGGAGGGGGTCGAGCAGTACTTC.

CDR3 nucleotides: TGTGCTAGTGGTTTGGAGACCTACACTGAAGCTTTCTTT. Translating it yields CASGLETYTEAFF. The chain is built from TRBV12-5 and TRBJ1-1; unclear D gene. Germline V CDR1 and CDR2: LGHNT, FRNRAP. Trimming took off 1 base at V and 3 bases at J, with 6 bases between the two ends. This CDR3 has 13 residues.

On this clonotype itself: This likely comes from a read error, as the CDR3 has no conserved phenylalanine or tryptophan at its end. The rearrangement uses TRBV9 and TRBJ2-5; 8 bases fit TRBD1. J gave up 5 bases and V 0 bases, and 9 bases lay outside the gene matches. The CDR3 extends over 16 amino acids. CDR1 and CDR2 from the germline V gene are SGDLS and YYNGEE. As DNA, the CDR3 is TGTGCCAGCAGCGTAGGTCTCAACAGGGGGAGGGAGACCCAGTACTCC. It translates to CASSVGLNRGRETQYS.